The clone carrying this T cell receptor (beta chain) has more than one count but fewer than ten. The antigen is unknown. CDR1 and CDR2 (germline): MGHRA, YSYEKL. This CDR3 has 15 amino acids. V was shortened by 3 bases and J by 0 bases, with 11 bases between the two germline ends. Those patients who had chemo-refractory metastatic non-small-cell lung cancer were given focal radiation along with CTLA-4 blockade through ipilimumab. Produced via immunoSEQ multiplex PCR; TCRdb's table is partial and in-frame only. The table has tens of thousands of clones, around 86% seen once. This sample is part of a study of radiotherapy plus CTLA-4 blockade in lung cancer. Study at large: Among enrolled patients, roughly 17% responded and roughly 28% achieved disease control. General study findings and limits: There was expansion of tumor-derived TCR clones in blood after radiotherapy plus ipilimumab. Per reports, early blood T cell clone dynamics, plus interferon-beta, forecast response most strongly.

The receptor was isolated from a human donor with non-small cell lung cancer that progressed on radiotherapy plus ipilimumab. The material sequenced was peripheral blood, taken from a patient treated with radiotherapy plus ipilimumab. This sequence joins TRBV4-1 and TRBJ1-1; D remains ambiguous. The CDR3 DNA sequence: TGCGCCAGCAGCCAGAACCGGGCCTTGAACACTGAAGCTTTCTTT. This codes for CASSQNRALNTEAFF.